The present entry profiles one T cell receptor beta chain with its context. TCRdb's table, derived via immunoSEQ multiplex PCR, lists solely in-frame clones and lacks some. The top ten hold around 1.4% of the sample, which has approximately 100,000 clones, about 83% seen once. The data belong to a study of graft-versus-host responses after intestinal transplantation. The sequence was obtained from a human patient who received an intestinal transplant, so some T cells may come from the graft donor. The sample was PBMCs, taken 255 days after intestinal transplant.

The CDR3 nucleotides are TGTGCCAGCAGCTTGGGACTAGCGGGGGGGCCCCAGTACTTC. Its protein is CASSLGLAGGPQYF. The V and J genes are TRBV5-6 and TRBJ2-5; TRBD2 agrees at 14 bases. V dropped 0 bases and J dropped 9; count of bases not matched to a gene: 1. This CDR3 is 14 amino acids long. CDR1 and CDR2 (germline): SGHDT, YYEEEE.